One T cell receptor beta chain is described in this entry. The antigen is not known. The sample is drawn from a study of identical twins. TCRdb re-analysed the 5' RACE reads in MiXCR, keeping a single row per CDR3 protein. The data show 400,000 to 500,000 distinct CDR3 sequences, less than 20% seen once. The CDR3 is 15 residues long. The germline V and J ends were trimmed by 0 bases and 15 bases, with 21 bases remaining between them. Whole-study results and caveats: Invariant populations such as MAIT and iNKT cells could partly muddle zero-insertion analyses. Clonotypes of the beta chain that were abundant in cord blood carried fewer insertions (memory repertoires showed none).

The chain uses TRBV12-3 or TRBV12-4 and TRBJ2-1; a weak D match, TRBD2 (7 bases). Sequenced sample: naive T cells sorted from blood. The source is a man aged 45-60 years in good health. The CDR3 coding sequence is TGTGCCAGCAGTTTAGCCGTCCGGGGGGCGTACGTACGGTTCTTC. Residues: CASSLAVRGAYVRFF.